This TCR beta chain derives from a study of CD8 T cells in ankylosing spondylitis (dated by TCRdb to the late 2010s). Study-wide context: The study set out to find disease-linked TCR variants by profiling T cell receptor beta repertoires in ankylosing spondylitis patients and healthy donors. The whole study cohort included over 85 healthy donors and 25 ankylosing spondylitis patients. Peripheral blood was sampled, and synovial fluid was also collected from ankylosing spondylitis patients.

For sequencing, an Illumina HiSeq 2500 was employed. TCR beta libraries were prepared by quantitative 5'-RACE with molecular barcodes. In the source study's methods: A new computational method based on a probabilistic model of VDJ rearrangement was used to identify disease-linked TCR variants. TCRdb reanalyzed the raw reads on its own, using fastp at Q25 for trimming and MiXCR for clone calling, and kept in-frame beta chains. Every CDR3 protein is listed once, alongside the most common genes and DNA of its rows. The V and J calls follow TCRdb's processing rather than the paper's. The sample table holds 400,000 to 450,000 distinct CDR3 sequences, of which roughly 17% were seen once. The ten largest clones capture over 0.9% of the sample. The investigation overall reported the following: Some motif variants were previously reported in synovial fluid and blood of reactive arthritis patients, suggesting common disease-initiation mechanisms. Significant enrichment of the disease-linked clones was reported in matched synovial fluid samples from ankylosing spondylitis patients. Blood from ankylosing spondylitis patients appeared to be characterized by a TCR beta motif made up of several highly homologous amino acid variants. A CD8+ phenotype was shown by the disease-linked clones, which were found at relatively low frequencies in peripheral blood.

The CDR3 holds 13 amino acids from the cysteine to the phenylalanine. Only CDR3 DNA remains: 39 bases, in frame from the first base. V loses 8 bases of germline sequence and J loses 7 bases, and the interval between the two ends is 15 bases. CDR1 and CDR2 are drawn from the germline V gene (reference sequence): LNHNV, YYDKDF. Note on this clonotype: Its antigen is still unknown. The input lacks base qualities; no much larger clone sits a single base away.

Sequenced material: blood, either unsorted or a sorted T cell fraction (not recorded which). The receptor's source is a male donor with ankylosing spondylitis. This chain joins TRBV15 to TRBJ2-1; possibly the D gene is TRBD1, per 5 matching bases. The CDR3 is CATSRTKGNEQFF. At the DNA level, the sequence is TGTGCCACCTCCCGGACCAAGGGGAATGAGCAGTTCTTC.